The 8 T cell receptor beta chains in this list originate from one sample, sequenced in a study of T cells in women clearing cervical HPV infection. Method: immunoSEQ multiplex PCR; TCRdb's copy keeps in-frame clones and lacks some. This sample's table reports tens of thousands of clones. Source material: blood buffy coat. These receptors originate from a woman aged 18-69 years with a cervical HPV16 infection that either progressed to CIN3+ or cleared (not recorded which).

CDR3 DNA, as far as it was read: TGTGCCAGCAGCTTAGGATGGCGGATCCCCTACGAC. The encoded protein is CASSLGWRIPYD. In full, the CDR3 is CASSLGWRIPYDYTF. The chain joins TRBV7-2 to TRBJ1-2; no firm D call. Read data end 3 residues before the CDR3 end; the end is taken from the germline J gene. Germline values: CDR1 SGHTA, CDR2 FQGNSA. This CDR3 is built from 15 residues. Complete variable domain (other parts from reference TRBV7-2 and TRBJ1-2): GAGVSQSPSNKVTEKGKDVELRCDPISGHTALYWYRQSLGQGLEFLIYFQGNSAPDKSGLPSDRFSAERTGGSVSTLTIQRTQQEDSAVYLCASSLGWRIPYDYTFGSGTRLTVV.

Regarding this clone: The missing CDR3 end, 3 residues past where the read stops, is filled in from the germline J gene. The rearrangement uses TRBV7-3 and TRBJ1-5; 9 bases align to TRBD1. The CDR3 is 22 amino acids. Germline V lookup: CDR1 SGHTA, CDR2 FQGTGA. CDR3 loop: CASRLRRICRDRVSFGNQPQHF. CDR3 DNA (partial): TGTGCAAGTCGCTTAAGAAGGATTTGTCGGGACAGGGTGTCCTTTGGCAATCAGCCC.

Remarks on this clone: The read halts 3 residues ahead of the CDR3 end, with the missing end drawn from the germline J gene. This chain links TRBV7-3 with TRBJ1-2; D perhaps matches TRBD1 (6 bases). CDR1 is SGHTA, CDR2 FQGTGA, per germline. With 5 bases removed from V and 0 bases from J, the gap between germline ends came to 22 bases. This CDR3 has 18 amino acids. The CDR3 is CASSRTDEGGQANYGYTF. CDR3 bases read: TGTGCCAGCAGCAGGACGGACGAGGGGGGGCAGGCTAACTATGGC.

Note on this clone: The read is 3 residues too short to cover the CDR3 end, so that end is filled in from the germline J gene. V gene TRBV18 combines with J gene TRBJ2-7; TRBD1 matches 10 bases. This CDR3 comprises 15 residues. From germline, CDR1 is KGHSH and CDR2 LQKENI. V shed 4 bases, J shed 5 bases, and the junction held 8 bases outside the gene matches. CDR3 region: CASSRLGQGKHEQYF. The DNA read from the CDR3 is TGTGCCAGCTCACGGCTGGGACAGGGGAAGCACGAG.

Comments on this clone: Sequencing ends 3 residues short of the CDR3 end; the germline J gene provides the rest. The chain recombines TRBV6-2 or TRBV6-3 with TRBJ1-2, with D possibly matching TRBD1 (6 bases). CDR3 length: 15 residues. The germline V gene encodes CDR1 MNHEY and CDR2 SVGEGT. Trimming left V 2 bases short and J 1 base short, with 11 bases between. The CDR3 bases that were read are TGTGCCAGCAGTTACGGGACACCGGGTAACTATGGC. This sequence encodes CASSYGTPGNYG. The entire CDR3 reads CASSYGTPGNYGYTF.

Remarks on this clone: The CDR3 extends 3 residues past the end of the read, so its final part is completed from the germline J gene. V gene TRBV29-1 combines with J gene TRBJ2-1, with 8 nucleotides matching TRBD2. The junction had 4 bases not matched to a gene; V was cut back by 6 bases and J by 0 bases. This CDR3 spans 14 amino acids. Looked up from germline, CDR1 is SQVTM and CDR2 is ANQGSEA. Incomplete CDR3 DNA: TGCAGCGTGGAACTAGCGGACTCCTACAATGAG. It specifies CSVELADSYNE. The CDR3, in full, reads CSVELADSYNEQFF.

Concerning this clone itself: The observed sequence ends 3 residues before the CDR3 terminus, with the missing tail filled in from the germline J gene. The rearrangement links TRBV4-1 to TRBJ1-2, with D unresolved. CDR1 is MGHRA and CDR2 is YSYEKL in the germline V gene. The CDR3 loop spans 15 amino acids. V was pared by 4 bases and J by 6 bases, with 18 bases between. CDR3 sequence: CASSLKAGDGHGYTF. The CDR3 DNA, read in part, is TGCGCCAGCAGCCTCAAAGCCGGGGATGGCCATGGC.

On this clone: The CDR3 end lies 3 residues beyond the end of the read and is filled in from the germline J gene. The chain joins TRBV9 to TRBJ2-2; unclear D gene. V shed 3 bases and J shed 5 bases, with 17 bases lying between them. CDR1 and CDR2 from the germline V gene are SGDLS and YYNGEE. This CDR3 spans 16 amino acids. CDR3: CASSARSTVLTGELFF. CDR3 DNA (partial): TGTGCCAGCAGCGCCCGGTCCACAGTACTGACCGGGGAG. Full variable domain (missing parts from reference TRBV9 and TRBJ2-2): DSGVTQTPKHLITATGQRVTLRCSPRSGDLSVYWYQQSLDQGLQFLIQYYNGEERAKGNILERFSAQQFPDLHSELNLSSLELGDSALYFCASSARSTVLTGELFFGEGSRLTVL.